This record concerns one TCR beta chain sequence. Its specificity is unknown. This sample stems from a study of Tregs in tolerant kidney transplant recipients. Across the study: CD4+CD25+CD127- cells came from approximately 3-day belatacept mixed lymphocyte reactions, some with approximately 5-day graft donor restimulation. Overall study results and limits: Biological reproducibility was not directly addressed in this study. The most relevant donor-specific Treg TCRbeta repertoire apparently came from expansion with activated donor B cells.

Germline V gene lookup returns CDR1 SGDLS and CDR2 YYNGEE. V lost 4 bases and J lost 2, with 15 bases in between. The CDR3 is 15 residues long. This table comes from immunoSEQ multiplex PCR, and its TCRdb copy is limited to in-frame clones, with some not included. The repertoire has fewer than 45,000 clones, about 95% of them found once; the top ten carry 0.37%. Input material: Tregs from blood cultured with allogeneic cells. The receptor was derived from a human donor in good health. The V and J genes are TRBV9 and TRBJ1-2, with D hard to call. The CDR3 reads CASSSPRRPNYGYTF. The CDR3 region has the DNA TGTGCCAGCAGCTCCCCCCGGCGGCCGAACTATGGCTACACCTTC.